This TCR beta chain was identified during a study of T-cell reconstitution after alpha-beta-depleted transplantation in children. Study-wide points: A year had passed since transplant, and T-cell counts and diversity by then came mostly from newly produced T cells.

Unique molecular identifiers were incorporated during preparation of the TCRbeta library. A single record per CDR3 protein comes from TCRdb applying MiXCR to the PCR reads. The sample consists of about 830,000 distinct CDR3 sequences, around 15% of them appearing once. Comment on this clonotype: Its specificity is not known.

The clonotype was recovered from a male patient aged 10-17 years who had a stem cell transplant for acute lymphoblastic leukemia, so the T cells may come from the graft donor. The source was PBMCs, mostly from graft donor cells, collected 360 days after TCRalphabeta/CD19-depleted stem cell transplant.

The CDR3 DNA reads as TGTGCCAGCGAGACTACGAACACCGGGGAGCTGTTTTTT. Residues: CASETTNTGELFF. The chain has TRBV6-2 or TRBV6-3 and TRBJ2-2, with a tentative D call TRBD2 (5 bases). Trimming removed 8 bases from V and 0 bases from J, with 7 bases in between. The CDR3 contains 13 residues. Germline loops: CDR1 MNHEY, CDR2 SVGEGT.